This T cell receptor (beta chain) was sequenced in a study of regulatory T cells in long-lasting Graves disease (dated by TCRdb to the early 2020s). Study-level background: In the newly diagnosed Graves' disease group, patients had been taking antithyroid drugs for less than 3 months. This study used TCR sequencing and RNA sequencing of peripheral blood to compare persistent Graves' disease patients against newly diagnosed Graves' disease patients. The study was registered as a clinical trial and conducted in China. TCR sequencing covered 13 persistent and around 20 newly diagnosed Graves' disease patients, some 35 samples in total.

Library method: multiplex PCR. These reads were obtained on an Illumina HiSeq 4000. TCR beta libraries were built with iRepertoire HTBI primers and Arm-PCR amplification of CDR3 regions. PCR products were gel purified before sequencing. The study's own analysis went as follows. Gene usage analysis of CDR3 amino acid clonotypes used the roughly 60 TRBV and some 15 TRBJ segments found across samples. Filtered high-quality paired reads were merged into contigs using COPE and FqMerger. Contigs were aligned with BLAST to IMGT TRBV, TRBD and TRBJ reference genes, and CDR3 was defined per IMGT. Highly expanded clones were defined as clonotypes with a frequency above 0.1%. Shannon entropy was used to measure repertoire diversity, and the Gini coefficient was used to measure V-J evenness. Public clonotypes were defined as clonotypes shared by more than one individual. TCRdb cleaned the public reads at Q25 with fastp, built clones with MiXCR and kept in-frame beta chains. Every distinct CDR3 protein forms one entry, paired with its most common genes and DNA. TCRdb, not the original authors, processed these V and J calls. The sample profile shows under 450,000 distinct CDR3 sequences; about 11% of them were found once. Approximately 17% of the sample is held by the ten biggest clonotypes.

The germline V gene gives CDR1 as MNHEY and CDR2 as SVGEGT. Trimming removed 2 bases from V and 4 bases from J, leaving 20 bases between the germline ends. There are 17 amino acids in the CDR3, from cysteine to phenylalanine inclusive. Only the CDR3 portion is preserved as DNA: 51 bases, with reading frame beginning at the first base. This clonotype came up many times. No antigen is known for it. Base qualities are not at hand, and no much larger clone is one base apart. This specimen's time point label, interpreted: newly diagnosed GD, antithyroid drugs for less than 3 months. For both TCR sequencing and RNA sequencing, RNA was extracted from PBMCs using TRIzol. The diagnosis of Graves' disease was made according to American Thyroid Association guidelines. Patients were recruited from an endocrinology department in Xi'an, China. From each patient, about 9 milliliters of peripheral blood was collected into an EDTA anticoagulant tube. Ficoll Paque Plus density gradient separation was used to isolate PBMCs, and no additional T cell sorting was done. RNA quality was checked with an Agilent 2100 Bioanalyzer and agarose gel, and concentration with a NanoDrop 2000.

Study-wide findings and limitations: Persistent Graves' disease patients showed lower TCR Shannon entropy and fewer highly expanded clones than newly diagnosed patients, suggesting clonal expansion. Sequencing and analysis were limited to the TCR beta chain. Preferential use of TRBV28, TRBJ1-2 and TRBJ2-5 was observed in persistent disease, whereas TRBV20-1 and TRBJ2-1 were favored in newly diagnosed disease. As a limitation, the authors acknowledged that the small sample size may reduce accuracy. Persistent patients shared more public clonotypes among themselves (around 2,500) than newly diagnosed patients did (more than 950). Peripheral blood alone was examined, since thyroid tissue, which constituted the primary lesion, could not be accessed.

This same sample was also taken into another study, of T cells in Graves' hyperthyroidism and ophthalmopathy. The second study, in turn, reports: Stable Graves' hyperthyroidism was defined as the absence of progression to ophthalmopathy over 18 months of follow-up. The hyperthyroidism patients were between 18 and 65 years old and newly diagnosed, with a disease duration of less than 2 months. Patients with uncontrolled infections, other autoimmune diseases, pregnancy or lactation were excluded. Diagnoses were based on clinical symptoms, serum thyroxine and TRAb, thyroid ultrasound and orbital computed tomography. A first-round RT-PCR of the TCR CDR3 used the HTBI primer set with the Qiagen OneStep RT-PCR kit. Most expanded thyroid clonotypes (frequency above 0.001) were also detected in blood, a finding suggesting that blood repertoires may reflect thyroid immune responses. In cross-validation, a model built on a 13 V-J signature told ophthalmopathy apart from stable hyperthyroidism with 87.88% sensitivity and around 81% specificity, and in testing the same model reached 80%/75%. In validation, the model predicted progression to ophthalmopathy a median of approximately 6.6 months before onset, with 65% to 71% sensitivity and 72.22% specificity. To identify TCR V-J signatures that set the groups apart, the researchers used a discovery cohort of approximately 98 patients, made up of roughly 40 with Graves' ophthalmopathy and around 58 with stable Graves' hyperthyroidism. Prospective prediction of ophthalmopathy was tested in an independent validation cohort consisting of some 18 hyperthyroidism patients and approximately 16 patients who later progressed to ophthalmopathy. The 100 or so discovery patients were randomly split 7:3 into training and test sets. In addition, the study compared T-cell repertoires in thyroid tissue and in blood from roughly six Graves' hyperthyroidism patients. After sampling, hyperthyroidism patients received methimazole starting at 30 mg daily, and ophthalmopathy patients received high-dose intravenous methylprednisolone. Libraries were constructed in a second round of multiplex PCR, after which size selection and purification were carried out. Paired-end sequencing of the libraries was performed with 100 bp reads on an Illumina HiSeq2000. SOAPnuke was used to process the raw data, with reads discarded if the reads contained adapters or uncalled bases, had a mean Phred below 15, or lacked an exact constant-primer or identifier match. High-quality paired reads were merged using COPE v1.2.5, and each unique nucleotide sequence was defined as a clonotype. Clonotypes were aligned to IMGT TRBV, TRBD and TRBJ reference segments using MiTCR v1.1. The analysis was restricted to V-J combinations with a frequency above 0.0001, which together covered just over 99% of the repertoires. The TCS score was defined as F50 (clonal expansion) divided by E x V (chaos), with BLOSUM62-based TCRdist calculated between CDR3 peptides within each V-J. Welch's t-statistics and random forest reduced 500 to 650 V-J features to 10 to 15, which were used in a naive Bayes classifier (R e1071). No statistical method was used to fix the sample size in advance, and group allocation was not hidden from the investigators. TCR Vbeta CDR3 sequencing of some 140 peripheral blood samples (over 40 ophthalmopathy, 75 hyperthyroidism and roughly 17 progressor patients) is reported in the paper.

This sample comprised peripheral blood mononuclear cells (PBMCs), obtained at new diagnosis, from a patient treated with antithyroid drugs. The chain joins TRBV6-2 or TRBV6-3 to TRBJ1-1; the D gene cannot be named for sure. This TCR derives from a woman younger than 30 with Graves disease. Donor details come from another sample of the same person, matched by shared clones. The CDR3 amino acid sequence is: CASSYRVEGFERTEAFF. The DNA is as follows: TGTGCCAGCAGTTACAGGGTCGAGGGTTTCGAACGCACTGAAGCTTTCTTT.